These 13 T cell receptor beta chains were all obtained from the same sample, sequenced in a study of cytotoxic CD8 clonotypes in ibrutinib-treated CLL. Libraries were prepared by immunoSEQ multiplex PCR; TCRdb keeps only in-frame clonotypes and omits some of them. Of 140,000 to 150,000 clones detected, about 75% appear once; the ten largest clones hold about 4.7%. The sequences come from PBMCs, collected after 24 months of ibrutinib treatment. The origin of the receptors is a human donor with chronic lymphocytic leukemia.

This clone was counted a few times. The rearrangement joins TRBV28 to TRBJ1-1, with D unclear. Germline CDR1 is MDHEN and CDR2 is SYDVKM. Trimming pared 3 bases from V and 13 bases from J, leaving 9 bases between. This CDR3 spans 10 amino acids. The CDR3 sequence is CASSFDVVFF. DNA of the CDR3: TGTGCCAGCAGTTTCGACGTCGTTTTCTTT.

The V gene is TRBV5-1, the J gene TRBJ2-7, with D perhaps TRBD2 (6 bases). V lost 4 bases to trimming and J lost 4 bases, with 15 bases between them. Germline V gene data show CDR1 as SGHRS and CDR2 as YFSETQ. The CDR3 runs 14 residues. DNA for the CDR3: TGCGCCAGCAGCGCGGGGCCCACGACGTACGAGCAGTACTTC. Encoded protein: CASSAGPTTYEQYF.

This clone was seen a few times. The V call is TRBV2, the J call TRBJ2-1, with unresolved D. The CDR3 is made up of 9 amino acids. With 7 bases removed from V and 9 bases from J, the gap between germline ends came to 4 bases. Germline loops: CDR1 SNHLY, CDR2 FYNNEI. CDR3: CASTTEQFF. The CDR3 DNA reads TGTGCCAGCACAACTGAGCAGTTCTTC.

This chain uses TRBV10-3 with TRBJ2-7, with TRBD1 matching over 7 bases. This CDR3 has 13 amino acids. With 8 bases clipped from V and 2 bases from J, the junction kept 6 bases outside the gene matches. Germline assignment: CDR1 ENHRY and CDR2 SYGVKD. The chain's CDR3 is CAIGPGQPYEQYF. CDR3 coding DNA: TGTGCCATCGGTCCGGGACAGCCCTACGAGCAGTACTTC.

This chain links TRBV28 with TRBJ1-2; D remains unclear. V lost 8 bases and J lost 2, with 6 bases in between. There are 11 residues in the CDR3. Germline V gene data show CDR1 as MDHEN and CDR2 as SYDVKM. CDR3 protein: CASHKNYGYTF. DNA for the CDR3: TGTGCCAGCCATAAAAACTATGGCTACACCTTC.

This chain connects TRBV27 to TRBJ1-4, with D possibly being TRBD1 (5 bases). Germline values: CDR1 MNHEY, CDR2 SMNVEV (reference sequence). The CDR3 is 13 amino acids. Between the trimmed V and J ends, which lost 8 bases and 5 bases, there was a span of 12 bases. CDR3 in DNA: TGTGCCAGCGGAACAGGAGGGAATGAAAAACTGTTTTTT. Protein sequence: CASGTGGNEKLFF.

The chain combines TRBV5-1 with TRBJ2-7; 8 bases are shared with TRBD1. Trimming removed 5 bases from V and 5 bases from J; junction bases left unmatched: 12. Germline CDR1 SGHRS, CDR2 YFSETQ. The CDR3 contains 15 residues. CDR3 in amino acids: CASRGLDRGGDEQYF. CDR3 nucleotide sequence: TGCGCCAGCAGGGGGTTAGACAGGGGAGGCGACGAGCAGTACTTC.

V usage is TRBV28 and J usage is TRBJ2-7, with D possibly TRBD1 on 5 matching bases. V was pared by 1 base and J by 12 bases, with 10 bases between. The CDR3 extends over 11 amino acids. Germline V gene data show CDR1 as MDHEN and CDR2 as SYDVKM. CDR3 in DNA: TGTGCCAGCAGTTTATCCAGGGTAGTGTACTTC. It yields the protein CASSLSRVVYF.

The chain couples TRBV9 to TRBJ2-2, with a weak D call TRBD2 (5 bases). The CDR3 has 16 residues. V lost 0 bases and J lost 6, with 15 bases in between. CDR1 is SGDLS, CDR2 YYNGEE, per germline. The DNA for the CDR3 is TGTGCCAGCAGCGTAGCTGGGCTAGCTGGCGCCGGGGAGCTGTTTTTT. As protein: CASSVAGLAGAGELFF.

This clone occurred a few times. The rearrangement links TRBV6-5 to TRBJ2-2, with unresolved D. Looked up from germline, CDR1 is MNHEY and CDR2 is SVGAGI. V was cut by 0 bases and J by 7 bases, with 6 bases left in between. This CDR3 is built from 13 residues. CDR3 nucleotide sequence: TGTGCCAGCAGTTACTCGAGAGGCGGGGAGCTGTTTTTT. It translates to CASSYSRGGELFF.

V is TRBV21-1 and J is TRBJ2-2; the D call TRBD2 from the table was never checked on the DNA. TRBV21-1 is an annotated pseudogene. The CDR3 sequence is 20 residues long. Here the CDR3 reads CASSKGKRTSGDTNTGELFF. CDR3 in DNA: TGTGCCAGCAGCAAAGGAAAAAGGACTAGCGGGGATACGAACACCGGGGAGCTGTTTTTT.

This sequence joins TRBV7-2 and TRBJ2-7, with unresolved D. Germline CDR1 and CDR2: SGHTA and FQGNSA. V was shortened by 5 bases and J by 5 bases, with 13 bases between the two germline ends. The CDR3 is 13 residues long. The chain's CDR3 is CASSPRPAHEQYF. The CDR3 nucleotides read TGTGCCAGCAGCCCCAGACCAGCACACGAGCAGTACTTC.

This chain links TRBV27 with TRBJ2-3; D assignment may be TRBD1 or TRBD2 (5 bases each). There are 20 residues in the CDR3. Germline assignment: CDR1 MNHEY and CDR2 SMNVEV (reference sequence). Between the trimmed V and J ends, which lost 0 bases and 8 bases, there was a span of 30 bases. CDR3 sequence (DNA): TGTGCCAGCAGTTTATCGGGGTGGGGCTTCCAGGGCCCCGGTGGAGGTACGCAGTATTTT. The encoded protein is CASSLSGWGFQGPGGGTQYF.